This T cell receptor (beta chain) emerged from a study of OX40 agonist ivuxolimab in advanced cancers. Produced via immunoSEQ multiplex PCR; TCRdb's table is partial and in-frame only. Of 45,000 to 65,000 clones listed, over 75% are singletons. The cohort excluded patients with autoimmune disease history or systemic immunosuppression. V lost 7 bases to trimming and J lost 2 bases, with 11 bases between them. Germline V gene data show CDR1 as WNHNN and CDR2 as SYGVQD (reference sequence). This CDR3 region has 14 residues. Sequenced material: CD4+ or CD8+ T cells sorted from blood, taken in a trial of the OX40 agonist ivuxolimab. V is TRBV10-1 and J is TRBJ2-2; a possible D gene is TRBD2 (5 bases). The source of this sequence is an adult with an advanced solid tumor such as melanoma, head and neck, liver or kidney cancer. The CDR3 DNA reads TGCGCCAGCACCGGACTCCTCAACACCGGGGAGCTGTTTTTT. This translates into CASTGLLNTGELFF.